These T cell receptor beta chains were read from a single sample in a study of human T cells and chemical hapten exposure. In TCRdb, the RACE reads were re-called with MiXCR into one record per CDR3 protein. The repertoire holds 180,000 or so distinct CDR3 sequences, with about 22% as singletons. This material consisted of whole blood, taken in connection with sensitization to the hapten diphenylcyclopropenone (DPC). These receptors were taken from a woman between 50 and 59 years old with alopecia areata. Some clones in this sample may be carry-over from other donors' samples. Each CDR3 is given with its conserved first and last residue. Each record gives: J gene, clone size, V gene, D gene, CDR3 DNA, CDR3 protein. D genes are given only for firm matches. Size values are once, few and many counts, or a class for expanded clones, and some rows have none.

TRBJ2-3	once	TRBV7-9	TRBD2	TGTGCCAGCAGCCAGTCCCGGCTAGCGGGAGATACGCAGTATTTT	CASSQSRLAGDTQYF
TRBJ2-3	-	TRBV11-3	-	TGTGCCAGCAGCTTAGGCGGCACAACGAACACAGATACGCAGTATTTT	CASSLGGTTNTDTQYF
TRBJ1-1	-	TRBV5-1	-	TGCGCCAGCAGCTTGGCTCGAGGCATGAACACTGAAGCTTTCTTT	CASSLARGMNTEAFF
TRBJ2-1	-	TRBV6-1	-	TGTGCCAGCAGTGAATCTGGGGGAGGAGTGTGGAATGAGCAGTTCTTC	CASSESGGGVWNEQFF
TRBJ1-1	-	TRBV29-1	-	TGCAGCGGCCGGACAGCCAACAGGGTGAACACTGAAGCTTTCTTT	CSGRTANRVNTEAFF
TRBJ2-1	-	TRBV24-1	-	TGTGCCACCAGTGATCTACGGACCAGCTCCTACAATGAGCAGTTCTTC	CATSDLRTSSYNEQFF
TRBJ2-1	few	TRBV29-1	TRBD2	TGCAGCGTTGAAATCCTAGCGGGTGAGCAGTTCTTC	CSVEILAGEQFF
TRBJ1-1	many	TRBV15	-	TGTGCCACCAGCAGAGATATGTGGGACGAAGCTTTCTTT	CATSRDMWDEAFF
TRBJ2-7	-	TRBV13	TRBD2	TGTGCCAGCAGCTCCGAGGCGGGAGGGCCGGGCGAGCAGTACTTC	CASSSEAGGPGEQYF
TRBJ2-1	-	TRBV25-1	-	TGTGCCAGCAGTGAATGGGGTAGCAACTCCTACAATGAGCAGTTCTTC	CASSEWGSNSYNEQFF
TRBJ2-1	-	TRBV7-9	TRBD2	TGTGCCAGCAGCCCCTCGCCGGGACTAGCTCATGAGCAGTTCTTC	CASSPSPGLAHEQFF
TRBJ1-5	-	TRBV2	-	TGTGCCAGCAGTGGGGGGAACAGGGAGACTCAGCCCCAGCATTTT	CASSGGNRETQPQHF
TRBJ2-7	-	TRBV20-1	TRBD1	TGCAGTGCTACTAAACAGGGGGTGAACTACGAGCAGTACTTC	CSATKQGVNYEQYF
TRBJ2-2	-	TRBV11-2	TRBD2	TGTGCCAGCAGATCACTAGCGGGAGCTCCCCTGGCCGGGGAGCTGTTTTTT	CASRSLAGAPLAGELFF
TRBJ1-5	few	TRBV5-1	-	TGCGCCAGCAGCATGAACGGGGATTCCGGTCAGCCCCAGCATTTT	CASSMNGDSGQPQHF
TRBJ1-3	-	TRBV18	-	TGTGCCAGCTCACCCAGGCCGAGCTCTGGAAACACCATATATTTT	CASSPRPSSGNTIYF
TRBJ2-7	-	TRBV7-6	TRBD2	TGTGCCAGCAGCAGGACTAGGGACGACGAGCAGTACTTC	CASSRTRDDEQYF
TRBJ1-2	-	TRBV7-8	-	TGTGCCAGCAGCTTAGCATGGAAAATAACTCACTATGGCTACACCTTC	CASSLAWKITHYGYTF
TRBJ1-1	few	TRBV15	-	TGTGCCACCAGCATTGCAGGGTACACTGAAGCTTTCTTT	CATSIAGYTEAFF
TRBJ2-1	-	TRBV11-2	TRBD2	TGTGCCAGCAGCTTAAGTCGGGAGGGGCAGTTCTTC	CASSLSREGQFF
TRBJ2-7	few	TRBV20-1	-	TGCAGTGCTATTTGGGGACGTAGGGACTACGAGCAGTACTTC	CSAIWGRRDYEQYF
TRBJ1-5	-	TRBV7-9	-	TGTGCCAGCAGCTTAGTCAAAGGTCAGCCCCAGCATTTT	CASSLVKGQPQHF
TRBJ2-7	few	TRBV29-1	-	TGCAGCGTTGTTGTAGACTACGAGCAGTACTTC	CSVVVDYEQYF
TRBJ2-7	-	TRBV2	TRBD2	TGTGCCAGCAGGGGAGGGTCCTACGAGCAGTACTTC	CASRGGSYEQYF
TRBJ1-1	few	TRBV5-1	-	TGCGCCAGCAGCTTCGGGGTCAGGGATGACACTGAAGCTTTCTTT	CASSFGVRDDTEAFF
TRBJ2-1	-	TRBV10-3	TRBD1	TGTGCCATCAGTGCCGGGACAGATCCATCCAATGAGCAGTTCTTC	CAISAGTDPSNEQFF
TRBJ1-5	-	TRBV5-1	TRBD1	TGCGCCAGCAGCTTGGAGGGCCCGGGACAGGGGGCCCAGCCCCAGCATTTT	CASSLEGPGQGAQPQHF
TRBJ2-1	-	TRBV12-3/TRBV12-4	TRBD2	TGTGCCAGCAGCGCCGTAAACCTAGCGGGAGGGTACAATGAGCAGTTCTTC	CASSAVNLAGGYNEQFF
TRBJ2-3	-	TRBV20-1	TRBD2	TGCAGTGCTAATGCGGGACTAGCGGGAGTATCGCCAGATACGCAGTATTTT	CSANAGLAGVSPDTQYF
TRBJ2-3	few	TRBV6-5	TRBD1	TGTGCCAGCAGAAGACAGGGGGCGAGAGATACGCAGTATTTT	CASRRQGARDTQYF